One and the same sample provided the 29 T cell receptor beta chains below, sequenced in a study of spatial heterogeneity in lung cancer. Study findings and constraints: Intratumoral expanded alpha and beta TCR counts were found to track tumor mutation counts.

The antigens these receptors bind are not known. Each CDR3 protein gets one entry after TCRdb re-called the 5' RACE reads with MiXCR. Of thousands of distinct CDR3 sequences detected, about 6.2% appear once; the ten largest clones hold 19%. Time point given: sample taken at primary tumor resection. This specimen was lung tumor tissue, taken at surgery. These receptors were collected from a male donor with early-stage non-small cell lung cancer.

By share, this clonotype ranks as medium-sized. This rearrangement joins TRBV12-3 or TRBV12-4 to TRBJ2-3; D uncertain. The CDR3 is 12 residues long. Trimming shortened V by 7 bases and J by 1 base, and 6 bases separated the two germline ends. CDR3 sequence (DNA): TGTGCCAGCAAAAGGGGCACAGATACGCAGTATTTT. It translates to CASKRGTDTQYF.

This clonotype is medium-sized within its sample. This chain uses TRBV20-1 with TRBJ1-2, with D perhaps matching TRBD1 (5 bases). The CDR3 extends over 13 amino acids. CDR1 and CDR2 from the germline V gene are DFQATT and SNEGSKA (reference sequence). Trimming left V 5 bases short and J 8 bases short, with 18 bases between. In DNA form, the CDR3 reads TGCAGTGCTCCCACGGACGGGACGTCCGGCTACACCTTC. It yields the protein CSAPTDGTSGYTF.

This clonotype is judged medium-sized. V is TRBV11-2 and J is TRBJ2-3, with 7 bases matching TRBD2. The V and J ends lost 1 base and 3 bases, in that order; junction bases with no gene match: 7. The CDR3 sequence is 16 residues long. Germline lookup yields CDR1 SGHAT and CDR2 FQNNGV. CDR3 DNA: TGTGCCAGCAGCTTAGGGACTAGTGCGATAACAGATACGCAGTATTTT. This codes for CASSLGTSAITDTQYF.

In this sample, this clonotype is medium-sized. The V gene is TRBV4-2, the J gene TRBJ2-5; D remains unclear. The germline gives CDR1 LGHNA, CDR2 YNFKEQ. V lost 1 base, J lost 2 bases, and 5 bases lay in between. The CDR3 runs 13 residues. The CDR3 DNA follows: TGTGCCAGCAGCCAAGGCCAACAAGAGACCCAGTACTTC. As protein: CASSQGQQETQYF.

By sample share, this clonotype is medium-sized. The CDR3 DNA sequence: TGTGCCAGCAGCCCCCGGGACTTGAACACCGGGGAGCTGTTTTTT. It is translated as CASSPRDLNTGELFF. This rearrangement joins TRBV11-2 to TRBJ2-2, with a possible D match to TRBD2 (6 bases). The CDR3 has 15 residues. V was pared by 5 bases and J by 1 base, with 11 bases between. CDR1 and CDR2 from the germline V gene are SGHAT and FQNNGV.

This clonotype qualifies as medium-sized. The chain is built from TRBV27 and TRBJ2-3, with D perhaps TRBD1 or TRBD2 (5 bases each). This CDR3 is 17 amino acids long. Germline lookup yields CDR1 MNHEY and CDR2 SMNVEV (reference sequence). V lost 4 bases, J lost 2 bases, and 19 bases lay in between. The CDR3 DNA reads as TGTGCCAGCAGTTCGGGTTATGGGGGACGGAACACAGATACGCAGTATTTT. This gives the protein CASSSGYGGRNTDTQYF.

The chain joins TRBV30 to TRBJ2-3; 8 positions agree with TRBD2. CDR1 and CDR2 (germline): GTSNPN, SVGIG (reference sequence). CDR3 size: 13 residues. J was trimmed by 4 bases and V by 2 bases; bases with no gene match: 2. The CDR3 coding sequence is TGTGCCTGGAGTACGCGGGGGGCAGATACGCAGTATTTT. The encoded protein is CAWSTRGADTQYF.

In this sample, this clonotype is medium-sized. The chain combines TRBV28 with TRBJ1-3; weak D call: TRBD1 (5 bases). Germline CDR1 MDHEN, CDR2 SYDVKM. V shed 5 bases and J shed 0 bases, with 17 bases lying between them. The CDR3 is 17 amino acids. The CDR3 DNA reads TGTGCCAGCAGTCCTTTTCCGGGACGGAACTCTGGAAACACCATATATTTT. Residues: CASSPFPGRNSGNTIYF.

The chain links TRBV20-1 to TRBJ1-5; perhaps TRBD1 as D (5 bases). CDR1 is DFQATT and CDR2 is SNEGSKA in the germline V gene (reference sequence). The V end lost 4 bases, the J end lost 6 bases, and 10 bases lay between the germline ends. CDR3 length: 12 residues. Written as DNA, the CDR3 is TGCAGTGCTAAGGAGGGGCTTCAGCCCCAGCATTTT. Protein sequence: CSAKEGLQPQHF.

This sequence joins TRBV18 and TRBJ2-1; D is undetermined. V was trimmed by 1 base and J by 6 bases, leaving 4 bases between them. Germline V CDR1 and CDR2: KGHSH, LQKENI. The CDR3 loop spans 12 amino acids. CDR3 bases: TGTGCCAGCTCACCACTGGGCAATGAGCAGTTCTTC. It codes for CASSPLGNEQFF.

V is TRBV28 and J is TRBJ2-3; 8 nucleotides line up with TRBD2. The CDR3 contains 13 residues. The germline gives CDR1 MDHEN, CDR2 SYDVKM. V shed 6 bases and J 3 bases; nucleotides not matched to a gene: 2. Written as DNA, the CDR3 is TGTGCCAGCAGACGGGGGGGGACAGATACGCAGTATTTT. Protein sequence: CASRRGGTDTQYF.

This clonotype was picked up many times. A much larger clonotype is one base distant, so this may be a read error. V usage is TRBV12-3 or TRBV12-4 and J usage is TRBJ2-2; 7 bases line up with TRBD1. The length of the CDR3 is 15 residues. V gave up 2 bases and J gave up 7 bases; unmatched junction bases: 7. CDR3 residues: CASSLIDRVNGELFF. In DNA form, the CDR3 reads TGTGCCAGCAGTTTAATAGACAGGGTCAACGGGGAGCTGTTTTTT.

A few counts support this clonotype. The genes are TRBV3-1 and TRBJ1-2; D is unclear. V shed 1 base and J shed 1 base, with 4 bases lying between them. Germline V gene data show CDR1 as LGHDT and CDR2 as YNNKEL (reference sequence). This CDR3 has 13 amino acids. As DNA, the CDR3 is TGTGCCAGCAGCCAAGGCGTTAACTATGGCTACACCTTC. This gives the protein CASSQGVNYGYTF.

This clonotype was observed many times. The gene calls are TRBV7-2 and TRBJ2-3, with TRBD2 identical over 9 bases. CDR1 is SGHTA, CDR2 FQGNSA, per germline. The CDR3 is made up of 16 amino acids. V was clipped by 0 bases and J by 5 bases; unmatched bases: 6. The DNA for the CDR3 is TGTGCCAGCAGCTTAGCGCTGGGCGGGGGGGAAGATACGCAGTATTTT. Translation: CASSLALGGGEDTQYF.

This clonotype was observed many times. The CDR3 DNA is TGTGCCAGCAGCGCCGACTCCCGGACTAGCGGACCAAGCTCCTACGAGCAGTACTTC. Amino acids: CASSADSRTSGPSSYEQYF. This chain joins TRBV9 and TRBJ2-7, with 10 bases lining up with TRBD2. The V gene end was trimmed by 3 bases and the J gene end by 0 bases; junction bases not matched to a gene: 15. The CDR3 extends over 19 amino acids. Germline V gives CDR1 SGDLS, CDR2 YYNGEE. Supplemented by reference TRBV9 and TRBJ2-7, the full variable domain reads DSGVTQTPKHLITATGQRVTLRCSPRSGDLSVYWYQQSLDQGLQFLIQYYNGEERAKGNILERFSAQQFPDLHSELNLSSLELGDSALYFCASSADSRTSGPSSYEQYFGPGTRLTVT.

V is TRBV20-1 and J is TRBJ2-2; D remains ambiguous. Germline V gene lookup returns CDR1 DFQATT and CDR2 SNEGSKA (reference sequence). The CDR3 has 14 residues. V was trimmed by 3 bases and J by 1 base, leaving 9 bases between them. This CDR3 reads CSARRPGNTGELFF. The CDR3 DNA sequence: TGCAGTGCTAGGAGGCCGGGGAACACCGGGGAGCTGTTTTTT.

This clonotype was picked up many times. CDR3 residues: CAWRGGLAGGLATDTQYF. In DNA, the CDR3 is TGTGCCTGGAGGGGAGGACTAGCGGGGGGGCTTGCCACAGATACGCAGTATTTT. This chain connects TRBV30 to TRBJ2-3, with 15 bases lining up with TRBD2. The CDR3 spans 18 residues. The junction had 9 bases not matched to a gene; V was cut back by 3 bases and J by 2 bases. Germline V lookup: CDR1 GTSNPN, CDR2 SVGIG (reference sequence).

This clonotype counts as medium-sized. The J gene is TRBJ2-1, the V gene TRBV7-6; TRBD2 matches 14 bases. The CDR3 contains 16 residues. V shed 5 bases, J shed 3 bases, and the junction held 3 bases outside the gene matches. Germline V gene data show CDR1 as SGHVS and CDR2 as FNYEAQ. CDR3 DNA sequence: TGTGCCAGCAGCCAAGGGACTAGCGGGAGCTACAATGAGCAGTTCTTC. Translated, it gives CASSQGTSGSYNEQFF.

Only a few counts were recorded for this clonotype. CDR3 loop: CASSARTGNEKLFF. As DNA, the CDR3 is TGTGCCAGCAGCGCCCGGACAGGGAATGAAAAACTGTTTTTT. The chain recombines TRBV9 with TRBJ1-4; TRBD1 matches 8 bases. The V segment lost 3 bases and the J segment 5 bases; nucleotides outside the gene matches: 3. Germline CDR1 is SGDLS and CDR2 is YYNGEE. The length of the CDR3 is 14 residues.

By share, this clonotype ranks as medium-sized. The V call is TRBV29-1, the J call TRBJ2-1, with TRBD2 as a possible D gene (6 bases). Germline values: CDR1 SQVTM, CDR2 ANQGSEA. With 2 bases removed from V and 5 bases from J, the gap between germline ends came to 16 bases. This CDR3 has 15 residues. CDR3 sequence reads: CSVELVGGRDNEQFF. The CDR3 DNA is TGCAGCGTTGAATTGGTGGGGGGAAGGGACAATGAGCAGTTCTTC.

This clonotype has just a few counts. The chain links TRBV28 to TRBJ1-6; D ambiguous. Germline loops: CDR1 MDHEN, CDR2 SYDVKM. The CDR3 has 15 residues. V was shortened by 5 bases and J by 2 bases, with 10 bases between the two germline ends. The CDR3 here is CASSALMTYNSPLHF. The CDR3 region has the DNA TGTGCCAGCAGTGCCCTAATGACCTATAATTCACCCCTCCACTTT. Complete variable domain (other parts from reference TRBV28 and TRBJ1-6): DVKVTQSSRYLVKRTGEKVFLECVQDMDHENMFWYRQDPGLGLRLIYFSYDVKMKEKGDIPEGYSVSREKKERFSLILESASTNQTSMYLCASSALMTYNSPLHFGNGTRLTVT.

The CDR3 coding sequence is TGTGCCAGCAGTCGGGCGGGACAGGAACACTATGGCTACACCTTC. Residues: CASSRAGQEHYGYTF. The V call is TRBV27, the J call TRBJ1-2, with 8 bases identical to TRBD1. Germline-derived CDR1 and CDR2 are MNHEY and SMNVEV (reference sequence). This CDR3 region has 15 residues. The trim removed 5 bases at V and 3 bases at J, leaving 8 bases unmatched.

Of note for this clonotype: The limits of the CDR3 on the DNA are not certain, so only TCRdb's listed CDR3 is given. CDR3 region: CASSQGGGAPGSCFF. This chain connects TRBV4-2 to TRBJ2-2; the table's D call, TRBD2, was not checked against the DNA. A total of 15 residues make up the CDR3, ends included. Germline values: CDR1 LGHNA, CDR2 YNFKEQ.

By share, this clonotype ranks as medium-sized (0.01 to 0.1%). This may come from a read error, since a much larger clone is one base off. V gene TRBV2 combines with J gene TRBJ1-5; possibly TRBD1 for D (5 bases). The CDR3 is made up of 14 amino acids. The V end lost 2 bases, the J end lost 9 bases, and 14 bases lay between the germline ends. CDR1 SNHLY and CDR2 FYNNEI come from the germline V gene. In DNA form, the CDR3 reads TGTGCCAGCAGTGAATCGCAGGGCCGAGGGCCCCAGCATTTT. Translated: CASSESQGRGPQHF.

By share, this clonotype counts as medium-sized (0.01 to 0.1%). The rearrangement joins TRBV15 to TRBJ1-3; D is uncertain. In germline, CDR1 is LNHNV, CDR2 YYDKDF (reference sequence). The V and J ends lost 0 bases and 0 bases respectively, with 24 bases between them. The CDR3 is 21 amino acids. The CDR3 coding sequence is TGTGCCACCAGCAGAGATCGGGTACTTTCCCGCCAGGCGATCTCTGGAAACACCATATATTTT. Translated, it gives CATSRDRVLSRQAISGNTIYF. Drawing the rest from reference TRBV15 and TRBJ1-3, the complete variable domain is DAMVIQNPRYQVTQFGKPVTLSCSQTLNHNVMYWYQQKSSQAPKLLFHYYDKDFNNEADTPDNFQSRRPNTSFCFLDIRSPGLGDTAMYLCATSRDRVLSRQAISGNTIYFGEGSWLTVV.

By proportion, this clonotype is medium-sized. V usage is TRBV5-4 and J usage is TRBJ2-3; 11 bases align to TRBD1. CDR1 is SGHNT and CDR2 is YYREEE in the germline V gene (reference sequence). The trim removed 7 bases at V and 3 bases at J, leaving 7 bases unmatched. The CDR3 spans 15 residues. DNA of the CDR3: TGTGCCAGCGAACTCCGGGACAGGGGGACAGATACGCAGTATTTT. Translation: CASELRDRGTDTQYF.

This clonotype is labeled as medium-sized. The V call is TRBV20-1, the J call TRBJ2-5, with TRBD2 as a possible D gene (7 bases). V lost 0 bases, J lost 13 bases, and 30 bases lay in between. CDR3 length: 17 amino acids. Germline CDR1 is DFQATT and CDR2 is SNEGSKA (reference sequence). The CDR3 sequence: CSARDVGGGPRDPGGYF. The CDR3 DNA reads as TGCAGTGCTAGAGATGTGGGGGGGGGCCCACGGGATCCCGGGGGGTACTTC.

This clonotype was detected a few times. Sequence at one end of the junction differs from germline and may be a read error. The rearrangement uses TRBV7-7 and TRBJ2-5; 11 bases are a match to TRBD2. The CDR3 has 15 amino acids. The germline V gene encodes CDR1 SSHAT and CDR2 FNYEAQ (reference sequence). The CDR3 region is CASSSGLAAQETQYF. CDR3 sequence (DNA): TGTGCTAGCAGCTCGGGACTAGCGGCCCAAGAGACCCAGTACTTC.

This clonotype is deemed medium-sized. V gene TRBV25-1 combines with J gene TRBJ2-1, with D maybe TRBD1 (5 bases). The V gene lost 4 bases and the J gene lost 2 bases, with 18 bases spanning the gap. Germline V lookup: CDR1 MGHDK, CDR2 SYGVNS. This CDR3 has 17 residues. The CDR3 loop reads CASSGSAGTGPYNEQFF. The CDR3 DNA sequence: TGTGCCAGCAGTGGGTCGGCCGGAACAGGACCCTACAATGAGCAGTTCTTC.